These T cell receptor beta chains were read from a single sample in a study of blood T cell repertoires in COVID-19. Repertoires were generated with immunoSEQ multiplex PCR, while TCRdb's copy carries only in-frame clones and drops some. The data contain around 140,000 clones, 70% to 90% of them singletons. The sequenced sample consisted of peripheral blood. These receptors all come from a human donor with acute or convalescent COVID-19. The donor label of this sample is uncertain. Each CDR3 is given with its conserved first and last residue. The order of the fields is V gene, D gene, J gene, CDR3 protein. D genes are given only for firm matches.

TRBV7-2,TRBD1,TRBJ1-1,CASSLRQGITEAFF
TRBV7-2,.,TRBJ2-1,CASSPAGAPNTFF
TRBV3-1/TRBV3-2,.,TRBJ1-4,CASSQGGNEKLFF
TRBV19,.,TRBJ2-1,CASSWRGAYNEQFF
TRBV27,.,TRBJ2-2,CASSLGQGKGTGELFF
TRBV19,.,TRBJ2-7,CASSSSGGIYEQYF
TRBV6-5,TRBD1,TRBJ2-1,CASNLPQGALNEQFF
TRBV30,.,TRBJ1-5,CAWSLGVNQPQHF
TRBV11-2,.,TRBJ1-2,CASSTALRGFGGYTF
TRBV24-1,TRBD1,TRBJ1-2,CATSDGDRQNYGYTF
TRBV29-1,.,TRBJ2-7,CSVEDTYEQYF
TRBV7-3,.,TRBJ2-1,CASSSKEYYNEQFF
TRBV4-3,TRBD2,TRBJ2-5,CASSQDLRPSGGMETQYF
TRBV6-5,TRBD1,TRBJ2-1,CASSYQGENEQFF
TRBV7-2,TRBD1,TRBJ1-3,CASSSTGAGNTIYF
TRBV7-2,.,TRBJ2-1,CASSLSGYYNEQFF
TRBV7-6,.,TRBJ2-5,CASSLVREKGETQYF
TRBV18,.,TRBJ2-1,CASSPGTQNEQFF
TRBV2,TRBD1,TRBJ2-1,CASSDTRDRGQKQFF
TRBV4-3,TRBD2,TRBJ2-1,CASSQEAGEHNEQFF
TRBV19,TRBD1,TRBJ1-5,CASTPMTGGGNQPQHF
TRBV5-1,TRBD1,TRBJ2-5,CASSLAGGQGRRETQYF
TRBV5-1,.,TRBJ2-2,CASSLEYQGTGELFF
TRBV6-6,TRBD1,TRBJ1-6,CASSYSWGTANSPLHF
TRBV11-3,.,TRBJ2-1,CASSLGYTGGNEQFF
TRBV10-3,.,TRBJ2-3,CAISETEGTDTQYF